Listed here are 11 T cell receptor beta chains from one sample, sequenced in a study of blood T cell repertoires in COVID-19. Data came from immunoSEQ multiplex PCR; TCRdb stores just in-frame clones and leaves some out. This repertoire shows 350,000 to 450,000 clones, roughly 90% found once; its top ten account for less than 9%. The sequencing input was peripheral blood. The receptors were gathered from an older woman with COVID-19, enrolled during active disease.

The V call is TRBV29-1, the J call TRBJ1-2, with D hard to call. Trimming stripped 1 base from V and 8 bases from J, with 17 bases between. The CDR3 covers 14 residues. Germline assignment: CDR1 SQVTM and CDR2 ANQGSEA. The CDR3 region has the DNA TGCAGCGTTGAAGGGCTGTACGACGCTAGGGGCTACACCTTC. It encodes CSVEGLYDARGYTF.

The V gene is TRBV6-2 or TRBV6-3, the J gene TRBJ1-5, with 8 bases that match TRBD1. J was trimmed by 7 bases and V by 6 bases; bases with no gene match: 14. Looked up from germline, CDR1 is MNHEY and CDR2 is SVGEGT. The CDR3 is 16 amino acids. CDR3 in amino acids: CASSPRGTGVGQPQHF. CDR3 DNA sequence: TGTGCCAGCAGCCCCCGCGGGACAGGCGTTGGACAGCCCCAGCATTTT.

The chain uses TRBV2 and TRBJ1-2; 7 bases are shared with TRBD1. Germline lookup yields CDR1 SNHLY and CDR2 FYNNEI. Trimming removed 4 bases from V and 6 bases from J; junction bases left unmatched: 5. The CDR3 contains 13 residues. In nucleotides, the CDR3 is TGTGCCAGCAGTGGAGACAGGGTGAATGGCTACACCTTC. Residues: CASSGDRVNGYTF.

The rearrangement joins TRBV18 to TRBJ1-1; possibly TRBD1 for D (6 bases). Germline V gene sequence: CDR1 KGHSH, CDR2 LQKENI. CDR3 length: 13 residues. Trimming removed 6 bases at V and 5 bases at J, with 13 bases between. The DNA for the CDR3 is TGTGCCAGCTCTCCAGGGGAGGGAACTGAAGCTTTCTTT. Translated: CASSPGEGTEAFF.

CDR3 nucleotides: TGTGCCAGCAGCAGACAGGTATTGGGCTACACCTTC. Its protein is CASSRQVLGYTF. The chain links TRBV28 to TRBJ1-2; D is perhaps TRBD1 (6 bases). V was cut by 6 bases and J by 8 bases, with 13 bases left in between. The CDR3 spans 12 residues. Germline lookup yields CDR1 MDHEN and CDR2 SYDVKM.

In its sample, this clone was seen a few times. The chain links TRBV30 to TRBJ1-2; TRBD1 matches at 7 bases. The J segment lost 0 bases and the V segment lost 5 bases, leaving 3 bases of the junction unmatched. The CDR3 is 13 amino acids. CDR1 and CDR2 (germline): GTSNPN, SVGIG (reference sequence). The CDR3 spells CAWDRVPNYGYTF. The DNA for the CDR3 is TGTGCCTGGGACAGGGTACCTAACTATGGCTACACCTTC.

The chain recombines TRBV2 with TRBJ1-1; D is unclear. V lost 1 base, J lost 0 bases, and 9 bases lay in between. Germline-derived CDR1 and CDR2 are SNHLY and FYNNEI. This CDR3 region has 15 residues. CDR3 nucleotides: TGTGCCAGCAGTGAAGGACGGAGGCTGAACACTGAAGCTTTCTTT. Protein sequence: CASSEGRRLNTEAFF.

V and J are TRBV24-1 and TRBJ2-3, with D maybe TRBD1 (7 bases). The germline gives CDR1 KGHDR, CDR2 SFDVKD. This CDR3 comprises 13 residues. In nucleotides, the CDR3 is TGTGCGACGGAGGGGGCCCTAACAGATACGCAGTATTTT. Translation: CATEGALTDTQYF.

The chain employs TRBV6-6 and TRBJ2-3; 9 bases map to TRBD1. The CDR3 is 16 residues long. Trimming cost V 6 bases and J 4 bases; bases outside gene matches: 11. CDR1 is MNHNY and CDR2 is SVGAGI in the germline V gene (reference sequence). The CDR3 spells CASRAGQGSVADTQYF. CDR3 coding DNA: TGTGCCAGCAGGGCGGGACAGGGATCGGTTGCAGATACGCAGTATTTT.

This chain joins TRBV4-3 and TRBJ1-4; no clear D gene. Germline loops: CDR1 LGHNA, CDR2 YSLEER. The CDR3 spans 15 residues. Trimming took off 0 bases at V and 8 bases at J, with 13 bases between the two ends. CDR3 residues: CASSQERQTGEKLFF. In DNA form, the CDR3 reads TGCGCCAGCAGCCAAGAGAGGCAGACCGGGGAAAAACTGTTTTTT.

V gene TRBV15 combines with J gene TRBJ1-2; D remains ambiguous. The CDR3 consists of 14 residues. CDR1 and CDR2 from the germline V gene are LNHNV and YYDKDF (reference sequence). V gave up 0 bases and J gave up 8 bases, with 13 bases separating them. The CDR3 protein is CATSREAGSGGYTF. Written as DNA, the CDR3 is TGTGCCACCAGCAGAGAGGCAGGCTCGGGAGGCTACACCTTC.